Below are 5 T cell receptor beta chains sequenced from a single sample in a study of blood T cell repertoires in COVID-19 (dated by TCRdb to the early 2020s). Library construction relied on the immunoSEQ multiplex PCR assay. Held by TCRdb, this immuneACCESS table contains in-frame sequences only and omits some clones. Under half of the omission traces to an unresolved V gene where checked; the cause of the rest is unknown. The sample has 250,000 to 350,000 clones on record, 70% to 90% of them singletons. Of the sample, less than 9.5% is held by the ten largest clones. Sequenced sample: peripheral blood. All receptors derive from a woman in her fifties or sixties who had recovered from COVID-19.

As regards this clone: Other DNA variants within this sample encode the same CDR3. The chain recombines TRBV5-1 with TRBJ2-1; tentative D call: TRBD1 (5 bases). Looked up from germline, CDR1 is SGHRS and CDR2 is YFSETQ. Trimming took off 0 bases at V and 2 bases at J, with 6 bases between the two ends. CDR3 length: 14 amino acids. The CDR3 region has the DNA TGCGCCAGCAGCTTGGGACAGACCTACAATGAGCAGTTCTTC. Its translation: CASSLGQTYNEQFF.

This sequence joins TRBV3-1 (or the pseudogene TRBV3-2) and TRBJ1-1; 7 bases match TRBD1. V trimming: 4 bases; J trimming: 4 bases; junction bases outside the gene matches: 18. Germline V gene data show CDR1 as LGHDT and CDR2 as YNNKEL (reference sequence). The CDR3 contains 18 residues. CDR3 in amino acids: CASSPTSGTERLGTEAFF. Here the CDR3 DNA reads TGTGCCAGCAGCCCAACTTCCGGGACAGAGAGGTTAGGCACTGAAGCTTTCTTT.

The chain combines TRBV7-9 with TRBJ1-6; D not certain. Trimming removed 1 base from V and 8 bases from J, with 12 bases in between. The CDR3 totals 15 residues. Looked up from germline, CDR1 is SEHNR and CDR2 is FQNEAQ (reference sequence). The DNA for the CDR3 is TGTGCCAGCAGCTTAGACGGTACAGATCATTCACCCCTCCACTTT. It codes for CASSLDGTDHSPLHF. Full variable domain (outside the CDR3, taken from reference TRBV7-9 and TRBJ1-6): DTGVSQNPRHKITKRGQNVTFRCDPISEHNRLYWYRQTLGQGPEFLTYFQNEAQLEKSRLLSDRFSAERPKGSFSTLEIQRTEQGDSAMYLCASSLDGTDHSPLHFGNGTRLTVT.

The V call is TRBV5-1, the J call TRBJ2-1; D is possibly TRBD2 (5 bases). Trimming cost V 0 bases and J 8 bases, with 15 bases left between them. The CDR3 runs 15 residues. Germline CDR1 is SGHRS and CDR2 is YFSETQ. CDR3 DNA sequence: TGCGCCAGCAGCTTGGCCGTAACTAGTCCTCATGAGCAGTTCTTC. It translates to CASSLAVTSPHEQFF.

The J gene is TRBJ1-5, the V gene TRBV6-2 or TRBV6-3, with D hard to call. Trimming removed 6 bases at V and 8 bases at J, with 11 bases between. Looked up from germline, CDR1 is MNHEY and CDR2 is SVGEGT. The CDR3 loop spans 12 amino acids. The CDR3 loop reads CASSPRSKPQHF. CDR3 nucleotide sequence: TGTGCCAGCAGCCCTAGGAGTAAGCCCCAGCATTTT.